The clone carrying this T cell receptor beta chain was detected many times. This sample is drawn from a study of neurological immune-mediated disorders. V was trimmed by 5 bases and J by 3 bases, leaving 14 bases between them. The germline CDR1 and CDR2 sequences are SGHVS and FNYEAQ. This CDR3 contains 15 residues. MiXCR was run by TCRdb on the 5' RACE reads, yielding one entry per CDR3 protein. The profile shows tens of thousands of distinct CDR3 sequences, 3% to 5% of them singletons. This sequence was found in a man aged 30 to 39 with multiple sclerosis. The specimen was PBMCs. The gene calls are TRBV7-6 and TRBJ1-5; D not resolved. The CDR3, as DNA: TGTGCCAGCAGCGAAAACACCTATCCCAATCAGCCCCAGCATTTT. Encoded protein: CASSENTYPNQPQHF.